A single sample is the source of the 14 T cell receptor beta chains below, sequenced in a study of T cell clonality in common variable immunodeficiency. Findings of the study overall: Common variable immunodeficiency TCR beta sequences reportedly had fewer deletions and N-nucleotide insertions.

What these receptors recognize is not known. Sequencing was performed with immunoSEQ multiplex PCR; in TCRdb, only in-frame clones are kept and a portion is missing. The sample includes tens of thousands of clones, none of them occurring once. Input material: peripheral blood mononuclear cells. The receptors stem from a human donor with common variable immunodeficiency.

This clone was detected ten times or more. The CDR3 end falls 3 residues outside the read, so it is completed with the germline J gene. V and J are TRBV5-1 and TRBJ2-1, with a tentative D call TRBD1 (5 bases). V lost 3 bases and J lost 5, with 6 bases in between. The CDR3 has 12 amino acids. CDR1 and CDR2 (germline): SGHRS, YFSETQ. CDR3 residues: CASSWTNNEQFF. The CDR3 DNA, read in part, is TGCGCCAGCAGCTGGACAAACAATGAG. The full variable domain, its missing parts supplied by reference TRBV5-1 and TRBJ2-1, is KAGVTQTPRYLIKTRGQQVTLSCSPISGHRSVSWYQQTPGQGLQFLFEYFSETQRNKGNFPGRFSGRQFSNSRSEMNVSTLELGDSALYLCASSWTNNEQFFGPGTRLTVL.

This clone was counted at least ten times. The read falls 3 residues short of the CDR3 end, and the missing part is taken from the germline J gene. The chain recombines TRBV6-1 with TRBJ1-2, with D maybe TRBD1 (6 bases). This CDR3 is 14 amino acids long. Germline V gene lookup returns CDR1 MNHNS and CDR2 SASEGT. V was clipped by 4 bases and J by 5 bases, with 14 bases between them. The CDR3 protein is CASSGDPGVYGYTF. The CDR3 bases that were read are TGTGCCAGCAGTGGGGACCCAGGGGTATATGGC.

This clone has at least ten counts. Partial CDR3 DNA: TGTGCCAGCAGCCAAGGGACCAGGGAAGAGACC. This translates into CASSQGTREET. The full CDR3 protein is CASSQGTREETQYF. The chain carries TRBV4-2 and TRBJ2-5, with a tentative D call TRBD1 (5 bases). The read comes to an end 3 residues before the CDR3 does, leaving the germline J gene to fill in the end. V dropped 1 base and J dropped 3 bases, with 9 bases sitting between them. In germline, CDR1 is LGHNA, CDR2 YNFKEQ. The CDR3 is 14 amino acids.

This clone occurred many times. The observed sequence ends 3 residues before the CDR3 terminus, with the missing tail filled in from the germline J gene. This specimen includes other DNA sequences encoding the same CDR3. The chain has TRBV3-1 (or the pseudogene TRBV3-2) and TRBJ2-1, with 8 bases matching TRBD1. The length of the CDR3 is 18 residues. J lost 7 bases, V lost 4 bases, and 18 bases had no gene match. Germline V CDR1 and CDR2: LGHDT, YNNKEL (reference sequence). CDR3 DNA (partial): TGTGCCAGCAGCCCGGGACAGGTCGACCCTAGGAGTGGAAATGAG. The encoded protein is CASSPGQVDPRSGNE. The entire CDR3 protein is CASSPGQVDPRSGNEQFF.

This clone was seen ten or more times. The read terminates 3 residues before the CDR3 end, so the remaining end is supplied by the germline J gene. The V call is TRBV11-2, the J call TRBJ1-2; possibly TRBD1 for D (6 bases). Germline V gene sequence: CDR1 SGHAT, CDR2 FQNNGV. The CDR3 has 15 amino acids. V was shortened by 0 bases and J by 3 bases, with 11 bases between the two germline ends. CDR3 loop: CASSLDRQGYYGYTF. Incomplete CDR3 DNA: TGTGCCAGCAGCTTAGATCGGCAGGGGTACTATGGC. The full variable domain, in which reference TRBV11-2 and TRBJ1-2 provide the parts outside the CDR3, is EAGVAQSPRYKIIEKRQSVAFWCNPISGHATLYWYQQILGQGPKLLIQFQNNGVVDDSQLPKDRFSAERLKGVDSTLKIQPAKLEDSAVYLCASSLDRQGYYGYTFGSGTRLTVV.

Many counts were recorded for this clone. The read gets to within 3 residues of the CDR3 end, and the germline J gene fills in the rest. This chain joins TRBV12-3 or TRBV12-4 and TRBJ2-4; 8 nucleotides agree with TRBD1. The CDR3 totals 13 residues. The V segment lost 5 bases and the J segment 4 bases; nucleotides outside the gene matches: 1. CDR3 in amino acids: CASSGDRKNIQYF. CDR3 DNA (partial): TGTGCCAGCAGTGGGGACAGGAAAAACATT.

This clone was detected ten times or more. The CDR3 end falls 3 residues outside the read, so it is completed with the germline J gene. The V call is TRBV9, the J call TRBJ2-7; the match to TRBD1 covers 7 bases. J was trimmed by 2 bases and V by 0 bases; bases with no gene match: 5. The germline CDR1 and CDR2 sequences are SGDLS and YYNGEE. This CDR3 has 15 residues. The CDR3 protein is CASSVGTGPTYEQYF. Incomplete CDR3 DNA: TGTGCCAGCAGCGTAGGGACAGGTCCGACCTACGAG.

Many counts were recorded for this clone. The read falls 3 residues short of the CDR3 end, and the missing part is taken from the germline J gene. Other nucleotide sequences in the sample specify the same CDR3. This chain links TRBV20-1 with TRBJ2-7; 8 bases are shared with TRBD1. V gave up 0 bases and J gave up 4 bases; unmatched junction bases: 8. The CDR3 length is 15 residues. Germline V lookup: CDR1 DFQATT, CDR2 SNEGSKA (reference sequence). CDR3 amino acids: CSAREGVGTGYEQYF. CDR3 DNA, as far as it was read: TGCAGTGCTAGAGAGGGGGTGGGGACAGGTTACGAG.

This clone was found a few times. The read terminates 3 residues ahead of where the CDR3 ends, so the germline J gene completes it. The chain is built from TRBV20-1 and TRBJ1-5; no clear D gene. The CDR3 covers 15 residues. In germline, CDR1 is DFQATT, CDR2 SNEGSKA (reference sequence). Trimming cost V 0 bases and J 7 bases, with 16 bases left between them. CDR3 residues: CSARDKVGGWQPQHF. The sequenced part of the CDR3 DNA is TGCAGTGCTAGAGATAAGGTCGGAGGGTGGCAGCCC.

This clone was counted ten times or more. The CDR3 extends 3 residues past the end of the read, so its final part is completed from the germline J gene. The chain is built from TRBV30 and TRBJ1-5, with 8 bases that match TRBD1. The CDR3 is 15 amino acids. Germline lookup yields CDR1 GTSNPN and CDR2 SVGIG (reference sequence). V trimming: 1 base; J trimming: 5 bases; junction bases outside the gene matches: 7. CDR3 DNA (partial): TGTGCCTGGAGTGGTGACAGGGGACGCCATCAGCCC. It codes for CAWSGDRGRHQP. The CDR3, in full, reads CAWSGDRGRHQPQHF.

Many counts were recorded for this clone. With the read ending 3 residues before the CDR3 end, the germline J gene is used to fill in that end. J is TRBJ2-1 and V is TRBV20-1, with TRBD2 identical over 9 bases. Germline CDR1 reads DFQATT; CDR2 reads SNEGSKA (reference sequence). J was trimmed by 3 bases and V by 4 bases; bases with no gene match: 4. The CDR3 contains 14 residues. The CDR3 bases that were read are TGCAGTGCTACTAGCGGGGCCCTCTACAATGAG. Its translation is CSATSGALYNE. The full CDR3 sequence reads CSATSGALYNEQFF.

This clone was detected ten times or more. The CDR3 goes on 3 residues after the read ends, and that part is filled in from the germline J gene. The chain is built from TRBV6-2 or TRBV6-3 and TRBJ1-2; 7 positions agree with TRBD1. The CDR3 length is 13 residues. The trim removed 6 bases at V and 3 bases at J, leaving 4 bases unmatched. Looked up from germline, CDR1 is MNHEY and CDR2 is SVGEGT. The sequenced part of the CDR3 DNA is TGTGCCAGCAGCCGAGGGACAGACTATGGC. This translates into CASSRGTDYG. The whole CDR3 sequence is CASSRGTDYGYTF.

At least ten counts were recorded for this clone. The CDR3 end lies 3 residues beyond the end of the read and is filled in from the germline J gene. The genes are TRBV24-1 and TRBJ2-7; 8 bases are a match to TRBD1. CDR3 size: 14 residues. The trim removed 3 bases at V and 1 base at J, leaving 1 base unmatched. Germline CDR1 KGHDR, CDR2 SFDVKD. CDR3: CATSDGDRSYEQYF. The sequenced part of the CDR3 DNA is TGTGCCACCAGTGATGGGGACAGGTCCTACGAG.

In its sample, this clone was seen many times. The read ends 3 residues early relative to the CDR3; the germline J gene fills the gap. The chain joins TRBV29-1 to TRBJ1-1, with a tentative D call TRBD1 (5 bases). This CDR3 contains 10 residues. Trimming pared 6 bases from V and 6 bases from J, leaving 8 bases between. Per germline, CDR1 SQVTM and CDR2 ANQGSEA. The part of the CDR3 DNA that was read is TGCAGCGTGTGCAGGGCTGAA. This codes for CSVCRAE. The full CDR3 protein reads CSVCRAEAFF.